The rows below give T cell receptor beta chains drawn from one sample of a study of T cells after yellow fever vaccination. TCRdb re-derived calls from the 5' RACE reads in MiXCR, one entry per CDR3 protein. Of more than 300,000 distinct CDR3 sequences detected, around 7% appear once; the ten largest clones hold 15% to 20%. The sample consisted of PBMCs, taken roughly seven weeks after the first yellow fever vaccination. The receptor set was obtained from a man aged 18 to 29 who received the YFV17D yellow fever vaccine. The CDR3 runs from the conserved cysteine through the conserved F or W. Each record gives: J gene, clone size, V gene, D gene, CDR3 DNA, CDR3 protein. The D gene is left open where the match is weak. Only part of the rows carry a size: once, few, many, or a class if the clone is expanded.

J gene: TRBJ2-2; clone size: few; V gene: TRBV5-1; D gene: TRBD2; CDR3 DNA: TGCGCCAGCAGCTCTGGGGGGGGGACTGCGAAGCCCGGGGAGCTGTTTTTT; CDR3 protein: CASSSGGGTAKPGELFF
J gene: TRBJ2-2; clone size: few; V gene: TRBV4-1; D gene: TRBD2; CDR3 DNA: TGCGCCAGCAGCCAAGATGTCCTAGCGGCGAACACCGGGGAGCTGTTTTTT; CDR3 protein: CASSQDVLAANTGELFF
J gene: TRBJ2-1; clone size: few; V gene: TRBV7-8; D gene: .; CDR3 DNA: TGTGCCAGCATCCATCGCGGACAGGTGGGGGGCGAGCAGTTCTTC; CDR3 protein: CASIHRGQVGGEQFF
J gene: TRBJ2-7; clone size: few; V gene: TRBV20-1; D gene: .; CDR3 DNA: TGCAGTGCTAGAGGACTTCTCGACTACGAGCAGTACTTC; CDR3 protein: CSARGLLDYEQYF
J gene: TRBJ2-1; clone size: .; V gene: TRBV10-2; D gene: .; CDR3 DNA: TGCGCCAGCAGGTCATTAGCGCATGAGCAGTTCTTC; CDR3 protein: CASRSLAHEQFF
J gene: TRBJ2-2; clone size: few; V gene: TRBV10-3; D gene: TRBD2; CDR3 DNA: TGTGCCATCAGTGAGAGGACTAGCGGGGTACTAGCGAACACCGGGGAGCTGTTTTTT; CDR3 protein: CAISERTSGVLANTGELFF
J gene: TRBJ2-5; clone size: .; V gene: TRBV28; D gene: TRBD1; CDR3 DNA: TGTGCCAGCACCGGCCTGAACAGGGGCAAAGAGACCCAGTACTTC; CDR3 protein: CASTGLNRGKETQYF
J gene: TRBJ2-1; clone size: .; V gene: TRBV20-1; D gene: TRBD1; CDR3 DNA: TGCAGTGCTGCAAGGCACAGGGGGCGGAATGAGCAGTTCTTC; CDR3 protein: CSAARHRGRNEQFF
J gene: TRBJ2-7; clone size: few; V gene: TRBV27; D gene: .; CDR3 DNA: TGTGCCAGCACTCGGACGGGGGGCTGGGCCTACGAGCAGTACTTC; CDR3 protein: CASTRTGGWAYEQYF
J gene: TRBJ2-2; clone size: .; V gene: TRBV20-1; D gene: .; CDR3 DNA: TGCAGTGCTAGGTTGCAGAACACCGGGGAGCTGTTTTTT; CDR3 protein: CSARLQNTGELFF
J gene: TRBJ2-4; clone size: .; V gene: TRBV6-2/TRBV6-3; D gene: .; CDR3 DNA: TGTGCCAGCAGTCGAGGCCCAAGGGTGTCGGTCAAAAACATTCAGTACTTC; CDR3 protein: CASSRGPRVSVKNIQYF
J gene: TRBJ2-1; clone size: many; V gene: TRBV12-3/TRBV12-4; D gene: TRBD2; CDR3 DNA: TGTGCCAGCAGTTTTCTAGCGGGGGTAACCTACAATGAGCAGTTCTTC; CDR3 protein: CASSFLAGVTYNEQFF
J gene: TRBJ2-6; clone size: .; V gene: TRBV6-1; D gene: .; CDR3 DNA: TGTGCCAGCAGTCTGCAGCTATCTGGGGCCAACGTCCTGACTTTC; CDR3 protein: CASSLQLSGANVLTF
J gene: TRBJ2-1; clone size: many; V gene: TRBV7-2; D gene: TRBD2; CDR3 DNA: TGTGCCAGCAGCTTAGTGCGTCTAGCGGTTTACAATGAGCAGTTCTTC; CDR3 protein: CASSLVRLAVYNEQFF
J gene: TRBJ2-7; clone size: many; V gene: TRBV25-1; D gene: TRBD1; CDR3 DNA: TGTGCCAGCAGCCCCAGTGACAGGGCCTCCTACGAGCAGTACTTC; CDR3 protein: CASSPSDRASYEQYF
J gene: TRBJ2-7; clone size: .; V gene: TRBV7-2; D gene: TRBD2; CDR3 DNA: TGTGCCAGCAGCCCCCGCTTAGCGGGGGCCTACGAGCAGTACTTC; CDR3 protein: CASSPRLAGAYEQYF
J gene: TRBJ2-7; clone size: .; V gene: TRBV5-1; D gene: TRBD2; CDR3 DNA: TGCGCCAGCAGCTGGCAACCGGGACTAGCTTACGAGCAGTACTTC; CDR3 protein: CASSWQPGLAYEQYF
J gene: TRBJ1-1; clone size: few; V gene: TRBV10-3; D gene: TRBD1; CDR3 DNA: TGTGCCATCAGTGCCCCGGGACAGGGTTACACTGAAGCTTTCTTT; CDR3 protein: CAISAPGQGYTEAFF
J gene: TRBJ2-4; clone size: .; V gene: TRBV12-3/TRBV12-4; D gene: TRBD2; CDR3 DNA: TGTGCCAGCAGTTTAAGCCTAGCGGGGCCCAAAAACATTCAGTACTTC; CDR3 protein: CASSLSLAGPKNIQYF
J gene: TRBJ2-4; clone size: many; V gene: TRBV6-2/TRBV6-3; D gene: TRBD2; CDR3 DNA: TGTGCCAGCAGTGGGACTAGCGGGGAAGGGGACATTCAGTACTTC; CDR3 protein: CASSGTSGEGDIQYF
J gene: TRBJ1-1; clone size: .; V gene: TRBV12-5; D gene: .; CDR3 DNA: TGTGCTAGTGGTTTGGGCCTTTTCTACGAAGGGTCCTTGATGAACACTGAAGCTTTCTTT; CDR3 protein: CASGLGLFYEGSLMNTEAFF
J gene: TRBJ1-1; clone size: many; V gene: TRBV21-1; D gene: .; CDR3 DNA: TGTGCCAGCAGTTCCAGGGGCCTGAACACTGAAGCTTTCTTT; CDR3 protein: CASSSRGLNTEAFF